What follows are 9 T cell receptor beta chains derived from one specimen sequenced in a study of cytomegalovirus exposure and HLA in healthy donors. The primer mix had 60 Vbeta and 13 Jbeta primers. TCRdb keeps only in-frame clones here, not all; method: immunoSEQ multiplex PCR. Of 250,000 to 350,000 clones in the sample, under 90% were seen once. The sample consisted of PBMCs. Receptors originate from a girl aged 2-10 years in good health and CMV-seronegative.

This rearrangement joins TRBV27 to TRBJ1-5, with D tentatively TRBD1 (6 bases). The CDR3 spans 16 residues. Germline CDR1 is MNHEY and CDR2 is SMNVEV (reference sequence). V dropped 6 bases and J dropped 0 bases, with 15 bases sitting between them. The CDR3 bases are TGTGCCAGCAGCCCGACAGGCGATTATAGCAATCAGCCCCAGCATTTT. This sequence encodes CASSPTGDYSNQPQHF.

The chain employs TRBV15 and TRBJ2-3; 8 nucleotides align to TRBD1. The V and J ends lost 4 bases and 2 bases, in that order; junction bases with no gene match: 11. The CDR3 extends over 17 amino acids. CDR1 and CDR2 from the germline V gene are LNHNV and YYDKDF (reference sequence). This CDR3 is CATSKTGQDLLTDTQYF. In DNA form, the CDR3 reads TGTGCCACCAGCAAAACGGGACAGGACCTACTCACAGATACGCAGTATTTT.

The V and J genes are TRBV25-1 and TRBJ2-7, with D possibly TRBD1 on 6 matching bases. V lost 0 bases, J lost 6 bases, and 15 bases lay in between. This CDR3 has 15 residues. Germline CDR1 reads MGHDK; CDR2 reads SYGVNS. This CDR3 reads CASSEYVRGGGEQYF. The CDR3 DNA follows: TGTGCCAGCAGTGAATATGTCAGGGGTGGCGGCGAGCAGTACTTC.

CDR3 residues: CAMGAGEIEQFF. The CDR3 DNA is TGTGCCATGGGGGCGGGAGAGATTGAGCAGTTCTTC. This chain joins TRBV10-3 and TRBJ2-1; D is possibly TRBD2 (7 bases). The CDR3 runs 12 residues. Germline CDR1 ENHRY, CDR2 SYGVKD. Trimming removed 9 bases from V and 9 bases from J, with 15 bases in between.

In the case of this clone: Relative to the germline gene, one junction end is altered; a read error may explain this. V is TRBV7-9 and J is TRBJ2-7, with 10 bases that match TRBD2. Per the germline V gene, CDR1 is SEHNR and CDR2 is FQNEAQ (reference sequence). This CDR3 contains 16 residues. The CDR3 coding sequence is TGTTCCAGCAGCTTAGGGAGGACTAGCGGCAGATACGAGCAGTACTTC. Translating it yields CSSSLGRTSGRYEQYF. The full variable domain, completed using reference TRBV7-9 and TRBJ2-7, is DTGVSQNPRHKITKRGQNVTFRCDPISEHNRLYWYRQTLGQGPEFLTYFQNEAQLEKSRLLSDRFSAERPKGSFSTLEIQRTEQGDSAMYLCSSSLGRTSGRYEQYFGPGTRLTVT.

This clone was picked up a small number of times. V gene TRBV4-2 combines with J gene TRBJ2-1; 7 bases are shared with TRBD1. Germline V lookup: CDR1 LGHNA, CDR2 YNFKEQ. V dropped 4 bases and J dropped 6; count of bases not matched to a gene: 6. The CDR3 extends over 14 amino acids. The CDR3 bases are TGTGCCAGCAGCCGAGGTGCAGGGGGCAATGAGCAGTTCTTC. It is translated as CASSRGAGGNEQFF.

This chain connects TRBV5-4 to TRBJ2-7, with D possibly being TRBD2 (5 bases). CDR1 and CDR2 (germline): SGHNT, YYREEE (reference sequence). Trimming removed 4 bases at V and 7 bases at J, with 9 bases between. This CDR3 has 11 residues. The CDR3 sequence is CASSRTGEQYF. CDR3 bases: TGTGCCAGCAGCCGGACGGGAGAGCAGTACTTC.

The CDR3 is CASNPTGSPQGSQVFF. CDR3 nucleotide sequence: TGTGCCAGCAACCCGACAGGGTCCCCCCAAGGCTCCCAGGTTTTCTTT. The chain combines TRBV2 with TRBJ1-1, with 7 bases matching TRBD1. The V segment lost 7 bases and the J segment 13 bases; nucleotides outside the gene matches: 24. The CDR3 contains 16 residues. Germline loops: CDR1 SNHLY, CDR2 FYNNEI.

A note on this clone: At one of its ends the junction is not consistent with the germline gene, which may arise from a read error. The gene calls are TRBV7-9 and TRBJ2-5, with TRBD1 matching 9 bases. The CDR3 extends over 14 amino acids. CDR1 SEHNR and CDR2 FQNEAQ come from the germline V gene (reference sequence). The CDR3 reads CSSSYRDREETQYF. CDR3 bases: TGTTCCAGCAGCTACCGGGACAGGGAAGAGACCCAGTACTTC.